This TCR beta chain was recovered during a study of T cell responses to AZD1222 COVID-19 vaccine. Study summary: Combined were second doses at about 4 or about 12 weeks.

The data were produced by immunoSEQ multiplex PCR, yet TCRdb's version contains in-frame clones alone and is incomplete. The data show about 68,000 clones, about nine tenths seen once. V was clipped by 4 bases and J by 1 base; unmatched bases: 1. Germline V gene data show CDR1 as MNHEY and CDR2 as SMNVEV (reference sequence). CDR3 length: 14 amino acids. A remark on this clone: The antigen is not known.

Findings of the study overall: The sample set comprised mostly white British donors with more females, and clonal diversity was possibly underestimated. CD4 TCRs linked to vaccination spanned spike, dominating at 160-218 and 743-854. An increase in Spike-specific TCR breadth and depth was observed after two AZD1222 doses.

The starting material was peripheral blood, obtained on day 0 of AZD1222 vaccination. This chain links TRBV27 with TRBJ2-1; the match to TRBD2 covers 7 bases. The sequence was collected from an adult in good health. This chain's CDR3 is CASSWGGSYNEQFF. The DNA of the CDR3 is TGTGCCAGCAGTTGGGGGGGATCCTACAATGAGCAGTTCTTC.